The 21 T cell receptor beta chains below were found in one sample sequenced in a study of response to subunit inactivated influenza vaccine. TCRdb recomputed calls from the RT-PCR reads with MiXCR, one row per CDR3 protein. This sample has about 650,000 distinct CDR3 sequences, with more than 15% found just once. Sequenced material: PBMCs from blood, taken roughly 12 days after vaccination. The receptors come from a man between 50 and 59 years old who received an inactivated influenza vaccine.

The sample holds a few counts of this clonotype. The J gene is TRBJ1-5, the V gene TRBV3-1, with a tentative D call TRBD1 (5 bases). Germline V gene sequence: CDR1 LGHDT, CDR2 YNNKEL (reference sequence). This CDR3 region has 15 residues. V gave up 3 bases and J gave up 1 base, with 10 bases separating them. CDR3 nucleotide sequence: TGTGCCAGCAGCCAGTATTCAGGGAGCAATCAGCCCCAGCATTTT. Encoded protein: CASSQYSGSNQPQHF.

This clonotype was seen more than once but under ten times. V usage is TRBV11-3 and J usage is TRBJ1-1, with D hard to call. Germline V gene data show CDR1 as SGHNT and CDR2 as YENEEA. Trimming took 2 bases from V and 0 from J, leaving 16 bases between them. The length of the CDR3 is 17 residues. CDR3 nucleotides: TGTGCCAGCAGCTTAAATCTAGCTGTCGGCATGAACACTGAAGCTTTCTTT. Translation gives CASSLNLAVGMNTEAFF.

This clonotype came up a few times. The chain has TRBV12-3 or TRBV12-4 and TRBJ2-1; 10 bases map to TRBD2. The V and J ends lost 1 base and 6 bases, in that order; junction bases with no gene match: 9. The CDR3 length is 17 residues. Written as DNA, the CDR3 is TGTGCCAGCAGTTTAGTAGTTCTAGCGGGAGACTCCAATGAGCAGTTCTTC. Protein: CASSLVVLAGDSNEQFF.

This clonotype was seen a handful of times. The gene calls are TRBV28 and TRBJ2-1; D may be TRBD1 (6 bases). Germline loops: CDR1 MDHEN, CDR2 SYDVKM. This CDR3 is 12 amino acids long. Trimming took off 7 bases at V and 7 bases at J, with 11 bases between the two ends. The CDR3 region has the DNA TGTGCCAGCAACAACAGGGAGAATGAGCAGTTCTTC. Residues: CASNNRENEQFF.

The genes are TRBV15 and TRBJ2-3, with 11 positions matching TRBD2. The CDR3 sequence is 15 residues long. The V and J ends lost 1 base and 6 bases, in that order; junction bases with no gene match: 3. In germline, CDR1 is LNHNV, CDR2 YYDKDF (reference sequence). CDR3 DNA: TGTGCCACCAGCAGAGTAGCGGGAGGGCGGGATACGCAGTATTTT. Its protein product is CATSRVAGGRDTQYF.

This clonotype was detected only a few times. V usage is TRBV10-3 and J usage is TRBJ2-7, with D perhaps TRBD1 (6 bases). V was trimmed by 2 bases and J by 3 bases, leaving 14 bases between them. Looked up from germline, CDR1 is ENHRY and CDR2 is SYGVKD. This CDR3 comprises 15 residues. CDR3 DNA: TGTGCCATCAGTGAGACAGGGATTCTGCGCTACGAGCAGTACTTC. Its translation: CAISETGILRYEQYF.

CDR3 residues: CASSLADGGEQYF. CDR3 nucleotide sequence: TGCGCCAGCAGCTTGGCCGACGGGGGTGAGCAGTACTTC. The chain uses TRBV5-1 and TRBJ2-7; D perhaps matches TRBD2 (6 bases). V gave up 0 bases and J gave up 7 bases, with 11 bases separating them. Germline loops: CDR1 SGHRS, CDR2 YFSETQ. The CDR3 is 13 residues long.

CDR3 nucleotide sequence: TGCGCCAGCAGCTCCAGGACAGGGTTGGGCTACACCTTC. It is translated as CASSSRTGLGYTF. J is TRBJ1-2 and V is TRBV5-1; TRBD1 matches at 8 bases. Germline V CDR1 and CDR2: SGHRS, YFSETQ. The junction had 6 bases not matched to a gene; V was cut back by 3 bases and J by 8 bases. The CDR3 extends over 13 amino acids.

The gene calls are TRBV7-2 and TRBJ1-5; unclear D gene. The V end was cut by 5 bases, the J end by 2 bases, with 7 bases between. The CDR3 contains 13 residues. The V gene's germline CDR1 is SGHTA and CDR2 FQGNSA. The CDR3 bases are TGTGCCAGCAGCACAACAGGCAATCAGCCCCAGCATTTT. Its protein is CASSTTGNQPQHF.

Written as DNA, the CDR3 is TGTGCCAGCAGCTTACAGGACAGATACAATGAGCAGTTCTTC. Its translation is CASSLQDRYNEQFF. This rearrangement joins TRBV7-8 to TRBJ2-1, with D perhaps matching TRBD1 (6 bases). The CDR3 spans 14 residues. The germline CDR1 and CDR2 sequences are SGHVS and FQNEAQ. Trimming left V 2 bases short and J 4 bases short, with 9 bases between. Filled out from reference TRBV7-8 and TRBJ2-1, the complete variable domain reads GAGVSQSPRYKVAKRGQDVALRCDPISGHVSLFWYQQALGQGPEFLTYFQNEAQLDKSGLPSDRFFAERPEGSVSTLKIQRTQQEDSAVYLCASSLQDRYNEQFFGPGTRLTVL.

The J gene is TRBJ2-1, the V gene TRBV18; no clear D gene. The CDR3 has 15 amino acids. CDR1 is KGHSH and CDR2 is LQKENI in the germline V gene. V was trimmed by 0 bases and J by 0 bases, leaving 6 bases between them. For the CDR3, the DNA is TGTGCCAGCTCACCACCGGCGAGCTCCTACAATGAGCAGTTCTTC. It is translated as CASSPPASSYNEQFF.

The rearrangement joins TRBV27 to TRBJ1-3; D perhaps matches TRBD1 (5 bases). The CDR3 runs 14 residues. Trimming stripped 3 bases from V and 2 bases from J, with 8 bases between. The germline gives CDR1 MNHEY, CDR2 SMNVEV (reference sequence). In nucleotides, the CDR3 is TGTGCCAGCAGTTTTGGCAGGGCTGGAAACACCATATATTTT. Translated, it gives CASSFGRAGNTIYF.

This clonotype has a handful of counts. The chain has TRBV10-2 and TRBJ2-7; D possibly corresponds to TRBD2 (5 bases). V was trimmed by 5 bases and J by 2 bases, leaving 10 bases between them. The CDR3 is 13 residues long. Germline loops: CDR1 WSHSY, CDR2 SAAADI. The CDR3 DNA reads TGCGCCAGCAGTCCAGCGGCGACCTACGAGCAGTACTTC. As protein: CASSPAATYEQYF.

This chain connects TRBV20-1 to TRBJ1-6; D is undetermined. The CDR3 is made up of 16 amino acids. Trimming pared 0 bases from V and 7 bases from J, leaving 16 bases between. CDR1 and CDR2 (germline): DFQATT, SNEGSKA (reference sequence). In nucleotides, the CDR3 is TGCAGTGCTAGAGATACTGGTGGGGTATCGAATTCACCCCTCCACTTT. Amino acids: CSARDTGGVSNSPLHF.

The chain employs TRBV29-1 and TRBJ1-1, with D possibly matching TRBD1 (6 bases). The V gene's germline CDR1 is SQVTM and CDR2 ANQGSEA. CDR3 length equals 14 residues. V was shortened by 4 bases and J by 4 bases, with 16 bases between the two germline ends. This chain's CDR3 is CSVAGTWGITEAFF. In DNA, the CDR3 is TGCAGCGTTGCCGGGACATGGGGGATCACTGAAGCTTTCTTT.

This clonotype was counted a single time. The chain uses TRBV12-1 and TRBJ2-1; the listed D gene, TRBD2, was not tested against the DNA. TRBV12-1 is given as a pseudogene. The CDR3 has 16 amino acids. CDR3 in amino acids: CAIGLGVLWAGNEQFF. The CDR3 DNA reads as TGTGCCATCGGCTTGGGGGTCCTCTGGGCTGGGAATGAGCAGTTCTTC.

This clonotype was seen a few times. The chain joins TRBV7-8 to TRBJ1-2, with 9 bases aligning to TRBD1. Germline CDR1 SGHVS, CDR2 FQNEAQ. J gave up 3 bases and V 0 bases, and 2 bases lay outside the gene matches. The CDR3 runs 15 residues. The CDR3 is CASSLARTGDYGYTF. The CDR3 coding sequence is TGTGCCAGCAGCTTAGCGAGGACAGGGGACTATGGCTACACCTTC.

This chain's CDR3 is CSAPPLAGLSYEQYF. CDR3 DNA: TGCAGTGCTCCCCCCCTAGCGGGCCTATCCTACGAGCAGTACTTC. This chain connects TRBV20-1 to TRBJ2-7; 8 nucleotides line up with TRBD2. The ends lost 5 bases at V and 1 base at J; junction bases unmatched: 10. The CDR3 covers 15 residues. Germline loops: CDR1 DFQATT, CDR2 SNEGSKA (reference sequence).

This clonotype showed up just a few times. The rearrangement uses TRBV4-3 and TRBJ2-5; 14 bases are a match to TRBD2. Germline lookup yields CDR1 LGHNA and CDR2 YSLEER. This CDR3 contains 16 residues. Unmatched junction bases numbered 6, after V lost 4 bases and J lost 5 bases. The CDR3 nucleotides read TGCGCCAGCAGCCGAGGGACTAGCGGGAGACGGGAGACCCAGTACTTC. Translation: CASSRGTSGRRETQYF.

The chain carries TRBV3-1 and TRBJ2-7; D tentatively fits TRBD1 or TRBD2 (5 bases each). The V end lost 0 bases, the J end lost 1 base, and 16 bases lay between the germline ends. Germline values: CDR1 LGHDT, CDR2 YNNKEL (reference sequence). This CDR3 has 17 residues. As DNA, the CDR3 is TGTGCCAGCAGCCAAGAGGTGGGGGAACCTTGGTCCTACGAGCAGTACTTC. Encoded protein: CASSQEVGEPWSYEQYF.

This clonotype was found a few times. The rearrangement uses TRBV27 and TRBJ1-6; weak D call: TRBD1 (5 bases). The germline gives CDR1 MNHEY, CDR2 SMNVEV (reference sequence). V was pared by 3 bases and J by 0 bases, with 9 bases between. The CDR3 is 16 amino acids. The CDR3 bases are TGTGCCAGCAGTTTCGGGGGAAGCTCCTATAATTCACCCCTCCACTTT. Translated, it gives CASSFGGSSYNSPLHF.